Listed here are 15 T cell receptor beta chains from one sample, sequenced in a study of shared clonotypes between healthy human individuals. Measured with immunoSEQ multiplex PCR; TCRdb has only the in-frame clones, and not every one. The sample shows around 2.5 million clones, under 95% of them seen only once. Sample: naive CD4+ T cells from PBMCs. Stated subset: CD45RA+ positively selected. Receptors originate from a man between 18 and 29 years old in good health. Some clones in this sample may be carry-over from other donors' samples.

The chain uses TRBV5-1 and TRBJ1-6; 8 positions match TRBD1. Trimming cost V 1 base and J 8 bases; bases outside gene matches: 5. The CDR3 has 15 amino acids. Germline lookup yields CDR1 SGHRS and CDR2 YFSETQ. The CDR3 DNA sequence: TGCGCCAGCAGCTTGACAGGGGGGAAGGATTCACCCCTCCACTTT. This gives the protein CASSLTGGKDSPLHF.

The chain joins TRBV18 to TRBJ1-2; D is uncertain. There are 13 residues in the CDR3. V lost 2 bases and J 7 bases, leaving 11 bases between the germline ends. Germline V CDR1 and CDR2: KGHSH, LQKENI. The CDR3 is CASSPSGGVGYTF. The DNA for the CDR3 is TGTGCCAGCTCACCATCTGGAGGCGTTGGCTACACCTTC.

The V call is TRBV15, the J call TRBJ2-2; D gene ambiguous. From germline, CDR1 is LNHNV and CDR2 YYDKDF (reference sequence). This CDR3 comprises 13 residues. V was cut by 0 bases and J by 7 bases, with 6 bases left in between. CDR3 sequence (DNA): TGTGCCACCAGCAGAGAGGGAAGCGGGGAGCTGTTTTTT. Protein: CATSREGSGELFF.

A note on this clone: Other DNA variants within this sample encode the same CDR3. The chain has TRBV5-4 and TRBJ1-1; the D is unclear. The V and J ends lost 0 bases and 0 bases respectively, with 12 bases between them. Germline-derived CDR1 and CDR2 are SGHNT and YYREEE (reference sequence). This CDR3 contains 16 residues. The CDR3 nucleotides are TGTGCCAGCAGCTTGGGAGGGCGGGGTTTGAACACTGAAGCTTTCTTT. Translating it yields CASSLGGRGLNTEAFF.

This chain links TRBV11-2 with TRBJ2-3; possibly TRBD2 for D (5 bases). V was clipped by 1 base and J by 0 bases, with 11 bases between them. The V gene's germline CDR1 is SGHAT and CDR2 FQNNGV. This CDR3 region has 16 residues. The CDR3 DNA is TGTGCCAGCAGCTTAGGTCGGGGAACTAGCACAGATACGCAGTATTTT. Its translation: CASSLGRGTSTDTQYF.

This clone was detected once. The V and J genes are TRBV19 and TRBJ2-7; possible D gene TRBD2, 6 bases. Trimming took 1 base from V and 0 from J, leaving 10 bases between them. CDR1 and CDR2 (germline): LNHDA, SQIVND (reference sequence). The CDR3 covers 15 residues. CDR3 DNA sequence: TGTGCCAGTAGTATAGGGGCGGGGCTCTCCTACGAGCAGTACTTC. This translates into CASSIGAGLSYEQYF.

The chain is built from TRBV27 and TRBJ2-3; perhaps D is TRBD1 or TRBD2 (5 bases each). Germline V gene data show CDR1 as MNHEY and CDR2 as SMNVEV (reference sequence). This CDR3 comprises 17 residues. V shed 5 bases and J shed 3 bases, with 21 bases lying between them. CDR3 in DNA: TGTGCCAGCAGTGAGGGGCGTTTCCAGGGTGTAACAGATACGCAGTATTTT. Protein: CASSEGRFQGVTDTQYF.

This clone appeared a single time. Other nucleotide sequences in the sample specify the same CDR3. The chain employs TRBV5-4 and TRBJ2-3; unclear D gene. CDR1 is SGHNT and CDR2 is YYREEE in the germline V gene (reference sequence). Trimming cost V 4 bases and J 0 bases, with 6 bases left between them. This CDR3 region has 13 residues. CDR3 amino acids: CASSATSTDTQYF. In DNA, the CDR3 is TGTGCCAGCAGCGCTACAAGCACAGATACGCAGTATTTT.

Remarks on this clone: The same CDR3 arises from other DNA sequences in this sample as well. The rearrangement joins TRBV18 to TRBJ1-1; weak D call: TRBD1 (6 bases). Trimming removed 3 bases from V and 0 bases from J, with 8 bases in between. There are 14 residues in the CDR3. Germline values: CDR1 KGHSH, CDR2 LQKENI. The DNA for the CDR3 is TGTGCCAGCTCACCGGACAGTATGAACACTGAAGCTTTCTTT. It codes for CASSPDSMNTEAFF.

This sequence joins TRBV19 and TRBJ2-2, with 9 bases matching TRBD1. V was clipped by 4 bases and J by 7 bases; unmatched bases: 13. This CDR3 has 17 residues. Germline lookup yields CDR1 LNHDA and CDR2 SQIVND (reference sequence). The CDR3 nucleotides read TGTGCCAGTAGTAAGCGTCATGGACAGGGGAACCACGGGGAGCTGTTTTTT. This translates into CASSKRHGQGNHGELFF.

For the CDR3, the DNA is TGTGCCAGCAGCTTAAGACTAGCGAGCTACGAGCAGTACTTC. Encoded protein: CASSLRLASYEQYF. V usage is TRBV5-8 and J usage is TRBJ2-7; 8 nucleotides match TRBD2. Germline V gene sequence: CDR1 SGHTS, CDR2 YDEGEE. The CDR3 is 14 amino acids. V lost 2 bases to trimming and J lost 3 bases; unmatched junction nucleotides: 4. Variable domain in full (rest from reference TRBV5-8 and TRBJ2-7): EAGVTQSPTHLIKTRGQQATLRCSPISGHTSVYWYQQALGLGLQFLLWYDEGEERNRGNFPPRFSGRQFPNYSSELNVNALELEDSALYLCASSLRLASYEQYFGPGTRLTVT.

Worth noting for this clone: Other DNA sequences from this sample encode an identical CDR3 as well. In DNA form, the CDR3 reads TGTGCCAGCAGCTTGGTCGGCTCCTACGAGCAGTACTTC. It yields the protein CASSLVGSYEQYF. The rearrangement uses TRBV5-4 and TRBJ2-7; D is uncertain. Trimming cost V 0 bases and J 0 bases, with 4 bases left between them. CDR3 length equals 13 residues. The germline V gene encodes CDR1 SGHNT and CDR2 YYREEE (reference sequence).

The CDR3: CAWTTMDREQETQYF. CDR3 nucleotide sequence: TGTGCCTGGACGACGATGGACAGAGAACAAGAGACCCAGTACTTC. The chain is built from TRBV30 and TRBJ2-5; D might be TRBD1 (6 bases). V lost 4 bases and J lost 2, with 17 bases in between. Germline assignment: CDR1 GTSNPN and CDR2 SVGIG (reference sequence). The CDR3 extends over 15 amino acids. Full variable domain (outside the CDR3, taken from reference TRBV30 and TRBJ2-5): SQTIHQWPATLVQPVGSPLSLECTVEGTSNPNLYWYRQAAGRGLQLLFYSVGIGQISSEVPQNLSASRPQDRQFILSSKKLLLSDSGFYLCAWTTMDREQETQYFGPGTRLLVL.

The chain links TRBV7-3 to TRBJ2-7; 7 positions agree with TRBD2. Losses at the gene ends were 5 bases for V and 1 base for J; bases not matched to a gene: 5. CDR3 length equals 14 residues. CDR1 is SGHTA and CDR2 is FQGTGA in the germline V gene. CDR3 DNA: TGTGCCAGCAGCCTTGGGGGGGAATCCTACGAGCAGTACTTC. Residues: CASSLGGESYEQYF.

The gene calls are TRBV5-1 and TRBJ2-5; 12 bases are a match to TRBD2. This CDR3 contains 17 residues. Germline assignment: CDR1 SGHRS and CDR2 YFSETQ. V shed 4 bases, J shed 5 bases, and the junction held 12 bases outside the gene matches. The CDR3: CASSDLAGGPQEETQYF. The CDR3 nucleotides are TGCGCCAGCAGCGATCTAGCGGGAGGGCCGCAGGAGGAGACCCAGTACTTC.